This T cell receptor (beta chain) appears in the sequencing data of a study of OX40 agonist ivuxolimab in advanced cancers. TCRdb's table, derived via immunoSEQ multiplex PCR, lists solely in-frame clones and lacks some. This table holds roughly 77,000 clones, 85% to 95% found once. There are 15 residues in the CDR3. CDR1 is SGHTA, CDR2 FQGTGA, per germline. Trimming cost V 4 bases and J 1 base; bases outside gene matches: 4. The source of this sequence is an adult with an advanced solid tumor such as melanoma, head and neck, liver or kidney cancer. The material was CD4+ or CD8+ T cells sorted from blood, obtained in a trial of the OX40 agonist ivuxolimab. The chain is built from TRBV7-3 and TRBJ1-2; 9 bases agree with TRBD1. DNA of the CDR3: TGTGCCAGCAGCTGGGGACAGGGCAGTAACTATGGCTACACCTTC. Amino acids: CASSWGQGSNYGYTF.